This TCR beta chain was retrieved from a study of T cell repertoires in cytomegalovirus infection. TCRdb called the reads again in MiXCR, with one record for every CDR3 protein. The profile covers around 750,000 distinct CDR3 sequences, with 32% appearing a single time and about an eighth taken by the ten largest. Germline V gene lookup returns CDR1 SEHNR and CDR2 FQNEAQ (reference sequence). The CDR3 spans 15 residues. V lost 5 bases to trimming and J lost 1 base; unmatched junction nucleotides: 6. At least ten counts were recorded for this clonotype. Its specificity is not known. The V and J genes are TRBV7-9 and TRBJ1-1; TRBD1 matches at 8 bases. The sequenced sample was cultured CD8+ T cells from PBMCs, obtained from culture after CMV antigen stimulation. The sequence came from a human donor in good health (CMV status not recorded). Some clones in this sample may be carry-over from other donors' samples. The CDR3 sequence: CASSPRGTGNTEAFF. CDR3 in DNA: TGTGCCAGCAGCCCCAGGGGGACAGGGAACACTGAAGCTTTCTTT. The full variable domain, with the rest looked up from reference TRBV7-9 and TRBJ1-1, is DTGVSQNPRHKITKRGQNVTFRCDPISEHNRLYWYRQTLGQGPEFLTYFQNEAQLEKSRLLSDRFSAERPKGSFSTLEIQRTEQGDSAMYLCASSPRGTGNTEAFFGQGTRLTVV.